This T cell receptor (beta chain) comes out of a study of cytomegalovirus exposure and HLA in healthy donors. Worth noting for this clone: Its antigen is not known.

Overall study findings and caveats: The listing of 150 to 200 TCR beta chains classed them as cytomegalovirus-associated.

V lost 0 bases to trimming and J lost 1 base; unmatched junction nucleotides: 5. CDR3 length: 16 amino acids. Germline CDR1 is SGDLS and CDR2 is YYNGEE. The table came from immunoSEQ multiplex PCR; TCRdb's copy has only in-frame clones and leaves some out. The sample yields some 99,000 clones, about 90% seen once. The clonotype comes from a woman in her late teens or twenties in good health and CMV-seronegative. This chain connects TRBV9 to TRBJ2-3; 7 nucleotides line up with TRBD2. The sequencing sample was made of PBMCs. The CDR3 here is CASSVDGGEGTDTQYF. The CDR3 region has the DNA TGTGCCAGCAGCGTAGATGGGGGGGAAGGCACAGATACGCAGTATTTT.